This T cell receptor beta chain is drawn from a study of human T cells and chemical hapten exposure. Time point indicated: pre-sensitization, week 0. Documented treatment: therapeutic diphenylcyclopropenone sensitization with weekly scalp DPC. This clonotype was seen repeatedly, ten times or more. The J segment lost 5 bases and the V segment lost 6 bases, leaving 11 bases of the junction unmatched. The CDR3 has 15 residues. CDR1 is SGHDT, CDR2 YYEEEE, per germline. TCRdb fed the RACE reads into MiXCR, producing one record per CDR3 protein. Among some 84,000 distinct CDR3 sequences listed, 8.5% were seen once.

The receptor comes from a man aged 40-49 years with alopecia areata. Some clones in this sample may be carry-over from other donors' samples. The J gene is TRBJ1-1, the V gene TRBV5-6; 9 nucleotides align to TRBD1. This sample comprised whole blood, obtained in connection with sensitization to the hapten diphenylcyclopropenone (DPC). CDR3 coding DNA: TGTGCCAGCACCCCTAAGGACAGGGGAGAAACTGAAGCTTTCTTT. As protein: CASTPKDRGETEAFF.